This paragraph reports one T cell receptor beta chain. Its target is unknown. Sequencing was performed with immunoSEQ multiplex PCR; in TCRdb, only in-frame clones are kept and a portion is missing. The data hold some 320,000 clones, with around 84% observed a single time. This entry comes from a study of Ad26.COV2.S vaccination and SARS-CoV-2 variants. Turning to the study itself: Intramuscularly, Ad26.COV2.S was given either once or twice, 56 days apart.

This CDR3 comprises 13 residues. The V end was cut by 7 bases, the J end by 4 bases, with 13 bases between. Per germline, CDR1 MNHEY and CDR2 SVGAGI. General study results and limits: Similar non-spike TCR breadth was seen in vaccine and placebo recipients.

Treatment given: 15 to 20 received Ad26.COV2.S at low or high dose, single or two shots; a few received placebo; per-sample allocation not given. Vaccine and placebo recipients were sampled on day 63 after the first injection. An adult donor aged 18-55 years was enrolled in Boston. The J gene is TRBJ1-1, the V gene TRBV6-5, with D possibly being TRBD1 (6 bases). This TCR was recovered from a person aged 18-60 years who received the Ad26.COV2.S COVID-19 vaccine or a placebo. The sample consisted of peripheral blood, taken in a trial of Ad26.COV2.S vaccine versus placebo. The CDR3 DNA reads as TGTGCCAGCACAGCCCCAGGGGCCACTGAAGCTTTCTTT. It encodes CASTAPGATEAFF.